The 20 T cell receptor beta chains in this list originate from one sample, sequenced in a study of technical replicates of blood from a few donors. The method was immunoSEQ multiplex PCR; TCRdb's version includes in-frame clones alone and lacks a portion of them. This sample has tens of thousands of clones, with roughly 94% found just once. The sample was T cells isolated from PBMCs. These receptors originate from a human donor in good health.

This clone has only a few counts. CDR3 nucleotide sequence: TGTGCCAGCAGTTTCCCCAGGGGGCGGACTGAAGCTTTCTTT. This sequence encodes CASSFPRGRTEAFF. This chain joins TRBV28 and TRBJ1-1; 8 bases fit TRBD1. The germline V gene encodes CDR1 MDHEN and CDR2 SYDVKM. V gave up 3 bases and J gave up 5 bases; unmatched junction bases: 5. The CDR3 is 14 residues long.

This clone was counted a few times. The chain uses TRBV7-9 and TRBJ2-1; the match to TRBD2 covers 14 bases. CDR1 and CDR2 (germline): SEHNR, FQNEAQ (reference sequence). V lost 3 bases and J lost 8; bases outside the gene matches: 12. The CDR3 spans 18 residues. The CDR3 nucleotides read TGTGCCAGCAGCTTTAGACTAGCGGGGGGGCCAGGATGGGATGAGCAGTTCTTC. This encodes CASSFRLAGGPGWDEQFF.

Only one count was recorded for this clone. V is TRBV7-9 and J is TRBJ2-1; D remains unclear. V lost 0 bases and J lost 4, with 7 bases in between. The CDR3 sequence is 14 residues long. The germline V gene encodes CDR1 SEHNR and CDR2 FQNEAQ (reference sequence). CDR3 region: CASSLAATYNEQFF. The CDR3 nucleotides are TGTGCCAGCAGCTTAGCTGCAACATACAATGAGCAGTTCTTC.

The chain has TRBV7-6 and TRBJ2-1; 7 bases line up with TRBD1. The ends lost 1 base at V and 6 bases at J; junction bases unmatched: 3. Germline V gives CDR1 SGHVS, CDR2 FNYEAQ. The CDR3 covers 14 residues. CDR3 region: CASSLGSGGNEQFF. The CDR3 nucleotides read TGTGCCAGCAGCTTAGGCTCAGGGGGCAATGAGCAGTTCTTC.

This clone appeared a single time. The genes are TRBV5-6 and TRBJ1-2; no definite D call. The CDR3 consists of 15 residues. Trimming took off 0 bases at V and 4 bases at J, with 13 bases between the two ends. Germline CDR1 SGHDT, CDR2 YYEEEE. This chain's CDR3 is CASSLAMADLYGYTF. As DNA, the CDR3 is TGTGCCAGCAGCTTGGCCATGGCAGATCTCTATGGCTACACCTTC.

The gene calls are TRBV9 and TRBJ2-2, with a weak D call TRBD2 (5 bases). V was clipped by 7 bases and J by 0 bases, with 13 bases between them. Germline V gene lookup returns CDR1 SGDLS and CDR2 YYNGEE. The CDR3 is made up of 15 amino acids. The CDR3 loop is CASSPRGANTGELFF. The CDR3 nucleotides read TGTGCCAGCTCGCCCCGGGGAGCGAACACCGGGGAGCTGTTTTTT.

The chain links TRBV6-5 to TRBJ1-1; D is unresolved. The CDR3 loop spans 11 amino acids. Germline lookup yields CDR1 MNHEY and CDR2 SVGAGI. CDR3 DNA: TGTAGGGCGGGGTTCAACACTGAAGCTTTCTTT. This encodes CRAGFNTEAFF.

The rearrangement uses TRBV6-6 and TRBJ2-5, with a tentative D call TRBD2 (6 bases). Germline assignment: CDR1 MNHNY and CDR2 SVGAGI (reference sequence). CDR3 length: 15 amino acids. Trimming shortened V by 5 bases and J by 5 bases, and 18 bases separated the two germline ends. The CDR3 DNA reads TGTGCCAGCAGTCCCCCCGGGAGTCGGAAGGAGACCCAGTACTTC. This gives the protein CASSPPGSRKETQYF.

The rearrangement links TRBV7-9 to TRBJ2-2; the match to TRBD2 covers 10 bases. Unmatched junction bases numbered 9, after V lost 6 bases and J lost 5 bases. There are 16 residues in the CDR3. From germline, CDR1 is SEHNR and CDR2 FQNEAQ (reference sequence). The CDR3 loop is CASRGLAGERTGELFF. In DNA form, the CDR3 reads TGTGCCAGCAGGGGTCTAGCGGGGGAACGGACCGGGGAGCTGTTTTTT.

The V and J genes are TRBV6-5 and TRBJ1-1; D may be TRBD1 (6 bases). This CDR3 comprises 15 residues. The germline V gene encodes CDR1 MNHEY and CDR2 SVGAGI. Trimming stripped 0 bases from V and 1 base from J, with 9 bases between. The CDR3 region has the DNA TGTGCCAGCAGTTACTCGGCCAGGGGGAACACTGAAGCTTTCTTT. Translating gives CASSYSARGNTEAFF.

This CDR3 reads CASSTGQTNTEAFF. DNA of the CDR3: TGCGCCAGCAGCACCGGACAGACGAACACTGAAGCTTTCTTT. This sequence joins TRBV5-1 and TRBJ1-1, with D perhaps matching TRBD1 (6 bases). Germline CDR1 and CDR2: SGHRS and YFSETQ. V was clipped by 4 bases and J by 1 base, with 11 bases between them. The CDR3 extends over 14 amino acids.

The rearrangement uses TRBV28 and TRBJ2-3; 8 bases map to TRBD2. The V segment lost 5 bases and the J segment 4 bases; nucleotides outside the gene matches: 11. Germline loops: CDR1 MDHEN, CDR2 SYDVKM. The length of the CDR3 is 16 residues. The CDR3 bases are TGTGCCAGCAGTCCAATAGCGGGACCCTCCGCAGATACGCAGTATTTT. Translating gives CASSPIAGPSADTQYF.

The chain links TRBV7-9 to TRBJ2-1, with D uncertain. Per the germline V gene, CDR1 is SEHNR and CDR2 is FQNEAQ (reference sequence). V lost 1 base and J 0 bases, leaving 7 bases between the germline ends. This CDR3 comprises 15 residues. In DNA, the CDR3 is TGTGCCAGCAGCTTAGGTCCGAGCTCCTACAATGAGCAGTTCTTC. This translates into CASSLGPSSYNEQFF. The full variable domain, completed using reference TRBV7-9 and TRBJ2-1, is DTGVSQNPRHKITKRGQNVTFRCDPISEHNRLYWYRQTLGQGPEFLTYFQNEAQLEKSRLLSDRFSAERPKGSFSTLEIQRTEQGDSAMYLCASSLGPSSYNEQFFGPGTRLTVL.

The chain uses TRBV5-4 and TRBJ2-7, with TRBD2 matching 11 bases. V lost 0 bases, J lost 7 bases, and 6 bases stayed unmatched. CDR3 size: 15 residues. Germline CDR1 reads SGHNT; CDR2 reads YYREEE (reference sequence). The CDR3 DNA sequence: TGTGCCAGCAGCTTGGCTGAGACTAGCGGGATTGAGCAGTACTTC. This translates into CASSLAETSGIEQYF.

This chain links TRBV28 with TRBJ2-1; TRBD1 might be the D (5 bases). The CDR3 covers 16 residues. The ends were cut back, 5 bases at V and 4 bases at J, with 18 bases in the middle. Per the germline V gene, CDR1 is MDHEN and CDR2 is SYDVKM. CDR3 in DNA: TGTGCCAGCAGTCCAAAGACAGTAGTTTTATACAATGAGCAGTTCTTC. This encodes CASSPKTVVLYNEQFF.

V usage is TRBV5-1 and J usage is TRBJ2-5; D perhaps matches TRBD1 (6 bases). Trimming removed 4 bases at V and 2 bases at J, with 12 bases between. Germline CDR1 and CDR2: SGHRS and YFSETQ. The CDR3 consists of 14 residues. CDR3 residues: CASSPYRVQETQYF. The CDR3 DNA follows: TGCGCCAGCAGCCCTTACAGGGTTCAAGAGACCCAGTACTTC. The variable domain in full, with the rest retrieved from reference TRBV5-1 and TRBJ2-5, is KAGVTQTPRYLIKTRGQQVTLSCSPISGHRSVSWYQQTPGQGLQFLFEYFSETQRNKGNFPGRFSGRQFSNSRSEMNVSTLELGDSALYLCASSPYRVQETQYFGPGTRLLVL.

This chain connects TRBV7-9 to TRBJ2-3, with a tentative D call TRBD2 (6 bases). The CDR3 is 13 amino acids. The V gene lost 0 bases and the J gene lost 8 bases, with 9 bases spanning the gap. CDR1 is SEHNR, CDR2 FQNEAQ, per germline (reference sequence). CDR3: CASSLAEAGTQYF. The CDR3 nucleotides are TGTGCCAGCAGCTTAGCGGAAGCGGGTACGCAGTATTTT.

This clone was counted between two and nine times. J is TRBJ2-5 and V is TRBV5-1, with a possible D match to TRBD2 (5 bases). Germline CDR1 SGHRS, CDR2 YFSETQ. The CDR3 runs 13 residues. V was clipped by 0 bases and J by 4 bases, with 7 bases between them. The CDR3 here is CASSLGRVETQYF. As DNA, the CDR3 is TGCGCCAGCAGCTTGGGGCGGGTAGAGACCCAGTACTTC.

This chain joins TRBV11-2 and TRBJ2-7; 16 positions agree with TRBD2. The V gene's germline CDR1 is SGHAT and CDR2 FQNNGV. This CDR3 region has 16 residues. The trim removed 5 bases at V and 6 bases at J, leaving 7 bases unmatched. CDR3 coding DNA: TGTGCCAGCAGCGACGGGACTAGCGGGAGGGCTGGCGAGCAGTACTTC. Protein: CASSDGTSGRAGEQYF.

This rearrangement joins TRBV11-3 to TRBJ2-5, with 9 bases fitting TRBD1. CDR3 length: 13 residues. With 8 bases clipped from V and 5 bases from J, the junction kept 6 bases outside the gene matches. In germline, CDR1 is SGHNT, CDR2 YENEEA. CDR3 in DNA: TGTGCCAGCGAAACAGGGGGCAGGGAGACCCAGTACTTC. Translated: CASETGGRETQYF.